Following are 22 T cell receptor beta chains from one sample sequenced in a study of spatial heterogeneity in lung cancer. TCRdb re-called the 5' RACE reads through MiXCR, storing one row per CDR3 protein. The sample has tens of thousands of distinct CDR3 sequences; about an eighth are singletons. The time point: sample taken at primary tumor resection. No cell sorting; template was whole RNA from tumor, lung tissue or PBMC. This specimen was PBMCs, taken at surgery. The receptors were sampled from a male donor with early-stage non-small cell lung cancer.

This chain joins TRBV2 and TRBJ2-7; D not certain. V lost 3 bases and J 6 bases, leaving 21 bases between the germline ends. The CDR3 contains 16 residues. The germline V gene has CDR1 SNHLY and CDR2 FYNNEI. The CDR3 nucleotides read TGTGCCAGCAGTGATAACTGGGCCACCACCGGATCCGAGCAGTACTTC. This sequence encodes CASSDNWATTGSEQYF.

Ten or more counts support this clonotype. V is TRBV27 and J is TRBJ2-7; D is perhaps TRBD2 (8 bases). With 3 bases removed from V and 4 bases from J, the gap between germline ends came to 19 bases. This CDR3 contains 16 residues. CDR1 and CDR2 (germline): MNHEY, SMNVEV (reference sequence). CDR3 in amino acids: CASSFSGGDRQYEQYF. The CDR3, as DNA: TGTGCCAGCAGTTTTTCCGGGGGGGACAGACAATACGAGCAGTACTTC.

This clonotype came up a few times. The CDR3 DNA sequence: TGTGCCCGCCACCTTGACAGGGCCAATGAGCAGTTCTTC. Its protein product is CARHLDRANEQFF. The rearrangement joins TRBV2 to TRBJ2-1; TRBD1 aligns across 7 bases. The germline CDR1 and CDR2 sequences are SNHLY and FYNNEI. The CDR3 spans 13 residues. V lost 11 bases and J lost 6; bases outside the gene matches: 10.

The table lists this clonotype with many counts. The chain employs TRBV20-1 and TRBJ1-1; D uncertain. Trimming removed 0 bases at V and 4 bases at J, with 18 bases between. The germline gives CDR1 DFQATT, CDR2 SNEGSKA (reference sequence). The CDR3 sequence is 16 residues long. The CDR3 DNA reads as TGCAGTGCTAGAGATTTGAGCGCCCGATGGGGCACTGAAGCTTTCTTT. Its protein is CSARDLSARWGTEAFF.

The table lists this clonotype with a few counts. This chain links TRBV20-1 with TRBJ2-3, with a possible D match to TRBD2 (6 bases). The ends were cut back, 6 bases at V and 6 bases at J, with 19 bases in the middle. Germline V CDR1 and CDR2: DFQATT, SNEGSKA (reference sequence). CDR3 length equals 14 residues. CDR3 sequence (DNA): TGCAGTGCATATGGACTACCGACGGCCGATACGCAGTATTTT. Protein sequence: CSAYGLPTADTQYF.

This clonotype is classed as medium-sized. J is TRBJ2-1 and V is TRBV5-1, with 9 bases matching TRBD1. The V segment lost 3 bases and the J segment 7 bases; nucleotides outside the gene matches: 11. Germline CDR1 is SGHRS and CDR2 is YFSETQ. The length of the CDR3 is 16 residues. CDR3 in amino acids: CASSYYLQGAENEQFF. The CDR3 nucleotides read TGCGCCAGCAGCTATTATTTACAGGGGGCGGAGAATGAGCAGTTCTTC.

This clonotype was observed a few times. The chain employs TRBV27 and TRBJ1-5; D is unclear. Trimming pared 5 bases from V and 6 bases from J, leaving 14 bases between. CDR1 and CDR2 from the germline V gene are MNHEY and SMNVEV (reference sequence). This CDR3 has 14 residues. In DNA form, the CDR3 reads TGTGCCAGCAGTCAGGCAGGCAACCGTCAGCCCCAGCATTTT. Translation: CASSQAGNRQPQHF.

The chain employs TRBV28 and TRBJ2-5; 7 bases match TRBD1. The CDR3 is 16 residues long. V was clipped by 2 bases and J by 1 base; unmatched bases: 7. The germline V gene has CDR1 MDHEN and CDR2 SYDVKM. CDR3 sequence (DNA): TGTGCCAGCAGTTTACCGACAGGGTTGGTCCAAGAGACCCAGTACTTC. Protein product: CASSLPTGLVQETQYF.

This clonotype has ten or more counts. This rearrangement joins TRBV5-1 to TRBJ1-2, with D possibly being TRBD1 (6 bases). V shed 3 bases and J shed 3 bases, with 9 bases lying between them. Germline CDR1 and CDR2: SGHRS and YFSETQ. The CDR3 runs 13 residues. In DNA, the CDR3 is TGCGCCAGCAGCTCACAGGGTCACTATGGCTACACCTTC. This encodes CASSSQGHYGYTF. Complete variable domain (other parts from reference TRBV5-1 and TRBJ1-2): KAGVTQTPRYLIKTRGQQVTLSCSPISGHRSVSWYQQTPGQGLQFLFEYFSETQRNKGNFPGRFSGRQFSNSRSEMNVSTLELGDSALYLCASSSQGHYGYTFGSGTRLTVV.

This clonotype appeared many times. The V gene is TRBV29-1, the J gene TRBJ1-1; possible D gene TRBD1, 6 bases. CDR3 length: 11 residues. Per germline, CDR1 SQVTM and CDR2 ANQGSEA. V lost 5 bases, J lost 7 bases, and 11 bases lay in between. DNA for the CDR3: TGCAGCGTTCGGCAGGGGTATGAAGCTTTCTTT. It yields the protein CSVRQGYEAFF.

The rearrangement links TRBV5-1 to TRBJ2-1; D remains unclear. Trimming left V 2 bases short and J 2 bases short, with 11 bases between. The germline gives CDR1 SGHRS, CDR2 YFSETQ. The length of the CDR3 is 15 residues. DNA for the CDR3: TGCGCCAGCAGCTTCGGCGGAAACGCCTACAATGAGCAGTTCTTC. This sequence encodes CASSFGGNAYNEQFF.

This clonotype was found many times. This rearrangement joins TRBV5-4 to TRBJ2-7; a weak D match, TRBD2 (5 bases). Germline V gene data show CDR1 as SGHNT and CDR2 as YYREEE (reference sequence). The CDR3 runs to 15 residues. V dropped 1 base and J dropped 2 bases, with 13 bases sitting between them. Written as DNA, the CDR3 is TGTGCCAGCAGCTTGAGTAGCGCGACCACCTACGAGCAGTACTTC. Translating gives CASSLSSATTYEQYF.

V gene TRBV20-1 combines with J gene TRBJ2-5; 14 bases line up with TRBD2. Germline lookup yields CDR1 DFQATT and CDR2 SNEGSKA (reference sequence). This CDR3 contains 15 residues. The V and J ends lost 6 bases and 4 bases, in that order; junction bases with no gene match: 7. The DNA of the CDR3 is TGCAGTGCCCGACTAGCGGGAGGGCCAGGAGAGACCCAGTACTTC. Encoded protein: CSARLAGGPGETQYF.

The table lists this clonotype with many counts. J is TRBJ1-1 and V is TRBV12-3 or TRBV12-4; weak D call: TRBD1 (5 bases). V was cut by 3 bases and J by 7 bases, with 12 bases left in between. This CDR3 is built from 13 residues. The CDR3 coding sequence is TGTGCCAGCAGTTTTATGGGACGTGGTGAAGCTTTCTTT. It translates to CASSFMGRGEAFF.

This clonotype has a handful of counts. The chain combines TRBV5-1 with TRBJ1-2, with TRBD1 identical over 7 bases. Germline V gene sequence: CDR1 SGHRS, CDR2 YFSETQ. J gave up 4 bases and V 4 bases, and 7 bases lay outside the gene matches. This CDR3 contains 14 residues. For the CDR3, the DNA is TGCGCCAGCAGCGAGGGACAGCAAATCTATGGCTACACCTTC. This encodes CASSEGQQIYGYTF.

The rearrangement uses TRBV7-6 and TRBJ2-1; 13 nucleotides align to TRBD2. This CDR3 spans 15 amino acids. J lost 6 bases, V lost 5 bases, and 4 bases had no gene match. CDR1 SGHVS and CDR2 FNYEAQ come from the germline V gene. The CDR3 nucleotides are TGTGCCAGCAGCCTCCGGACTAGCGGGAGCAATGAGCAGTTCTTC. It encodes CASSLRTSGSNEQFF.

This clonotype was recorded a few times. V and J are TRBV6-5 and TRBJ1-2; 8 nucleotides align to TRBD1. The germline V gene encodes CDR1 MNHEY and CDR2 SVGAGI. This CDR3 has 15 amino acids. The V gene end was trimmed by 6 bases and the J gene end by 3 bases; junction bases not matched to a gene: 9. The CDR3 here is CASRPTTGGDYGYTF. For the CDR3, the DNA is TGTGCCAGCAGACCTACTACAGGGGGAGACTATGGCTACACCTTC.

This clonotype came up many times. This chain joins TRBV12-3 or TRBV12-4 and TRBJ1-4; possible D gene TRBD1, 5 bases. This CDR3 has 14 residues. Trimming took off 6 bases at V and 5 bases at J, with 13 bases between the two ends. The CDR3 loop reads CASSTGTTNEKLFF. CDR3 bases: TGTGCCAGCAGCACCGGGACTACGAATGAAAAACTGTTTTTT.

The chain recombines TRBV5-1 with TRBJ2-2; 8 bases align to TRBD2. The V gene's germline CDR1 is SGHRS and CDR2 YFSETQ. V trimming: 0 bases; J trimming: 3 bases; junction bases outside the gene matches: 4. CDR3 length: 16 amino acids. The CDR3 sequence is CASSLEAGAYTGELFF. The CDR3 DNA is TGCGCCAGCAGCTTGGAAGCGGGAGCGTACACCGGGGAGCTGTTTTTT. The full variable domain, rest sourced from reference TRBV5-1 and TRBJ2-2, is KAGVTQTPRYLIKTRGQQVTLSCSPISGHRSVSWYQQTPGQGLQFLFEYFSETQRNKGNFPGRFSGRQFSNSRSEMNVSTLELGDSALYLCASSLEAGAYTGELFFGEGSRLTVL.

This clonotype has a handful of counts. A read error may produce the germline difference seen at one junction end. The rearrangement links TRBV18 to TRBJ1-5; D gene unclear. CDR3 length: 15 amino acids. Germline V gene data show CDR1 as KGHSH and CDR2 as LQKENI. For the CDR3, the DNA is TGTGCCACCTCACTAGGGCCGGGTCGCAATCAGCCCCAGCATTTT. Translation: CATSLGPGRNQPQHF.

J is TRBJ2-7 and V is TRBV27; D is possibly TRBD2 (6 bases). CDR1 is MNHEY, CDR2 SMNVEV, per germline (reference sequence). Trimming cost V 5 bases and J 3 bases, with 14 bases left between them. This CDR3 has 14 residues. CDR3 protein: CASSIRGVRYEQYF. In nucleotides, the CDR3 is TGTGCCAGCAGTATCCGCGGGGTACGCTACGAGCAGTACTTC.

This chain links TRBV12-3 or TRBV12-4 with TRBJ2-3; 9 bases match TRBD1. J gave up 7 bases and V 4 bases, and 6 bases lay outside the gene matches. The CDR3 runs 14 residues. The CDR3 here is CASSSTGGRYTQYF. The DNA for the CDR3 is TGTGCCAGCAGTTCCACAGGGGGCAGGTATACGCAGTATTTT.